This T cell receptor (beta chain) was recovered during a study of radiotherapy plus CTLA-4 blockade in lung cancer. Study details: Overall, around 20% of patients showed an objective response, while 31% attained disease control. Points from the study as a whole: Strongest reported response predictors: early blood clone changes and post-radiation interferon-beta. Once radiotherapy plus ipilimumab had been given, TCR clones derived from tumor expanded in blood.

Note on this clone: Antigen: not known.

Focal radiation was given together with CTLA-4 blockade (ipilimumab) to patients with chemo-refractory metastatic non-small-cell lung cancer. Data came from immunoSEQ multiplex PCR; TCRdb stores just in-frame clones and leaves some out. The data contain tens of thousands of clones, around 73% of them seen just once; the ten biggest clones take up about 6.7%. CDR1 and CDR2 (germline): KGHSH, LQKENI. The CDR3 sequence is 16 residues long. V lost 1 base and J lost 1; bases outside the gene matches: 3. This rearrangement joins TRBV18 to TRBJ1-5; the match to TRBD1 covers 8 bases. This clonotype was obtained from a human donor with non-small cell lung cancer who had a complete response to radiotherapy plus ipilimumab. The sequences come from peripheral blood, collected from a patient treated with radiotherapy plus ipilimumab. This CDR3 is CASSPLNRGSNQPQHF. The CDR3 DNA reads as TGTGCCAGCTCACCACTAAACAGGGGGAGCAATCAGCCCCAGCATTTT.